One sample yielded the 2 T cell receptor beta chains listed below, sequenced in a study of chemoradiotherapy in HPV16-positive cancers. Sequencing was performed with immunoSEQ multiplex PCR; in TCRdb, only in-frame clones are kept and a portion is missing. The sample lists fewer than 4,500 clones, approximately 93% occurring once. The specimen was collected from a patient who underwent chemoradiotherapy. These receptors were taken from a human donor with HPV-associated anogenital cancer.

V usage is TRBV6-1 and J usage is TRBJ1-2, with TRBD1 matching over 8 bases. Germline CDR1 MNHNS, CDR2 SASEGT. The CDR3 totals 12 residues. V trimming: 7 bases; J trimming: 6 bases; junction bases outside the gene matches: 4. CDR3 DNA: TGTGCCAGCACCTGGGACAGGAATGGCTACACCTTC. It codes for CASTWDRNGYTF.

The chain combines TRBV6-5 with TRBJ1-2; D gene unclear. CDR3 length: 12 amino acids. V lost 10 bases and J 2 bases, leaving 11 bases between the germline ends. CDR1 is MNHEY and CDR2 is SVGAGI in the germline V gene. The CDR3 reads CATNGGNYGYTF. DNA of the CDR3: TGTGCCACGAATGGAGGCAACTATGGCTACACCTTC.